The next 29 T cell receptor beta chains were all read from a single sample in a study of cytomegalovirus exposure and HLA in healthy donors. The table came from immunoSEQ multiplex PCR; TCRdb's copy has only in-frame clones and leaves some out. The sample records 200,000 to 250,000 clones, around 78% being singletons. Specimen: PBMCs. The receptors were gathered from a woman aged 18 to 35 in good health and CMV-seronegative.

The chain couples TRBV11-2 to TRBJ2-7; 7 bases are shared with TRBD2. The junction had 6 bases not matched to a gene; V was cut back by 1 base and J by 3 bases. This CDR3 comprises 15 residues. From germline, CDR1 is SGHAT and CDR2 FQNNGV. The CDR3 nucleotides read TGTGCCAGCAGCTTAGGAGGCGGGAGTAGCTACGAGCAGTACTTC. As protein: CASSLGGGSSYEQYF.

This chain links TRBV2 with TRBJ1-1; TRBD1 matches at 7 bases. Per germline, CDR1 SNHLY and CDR2 FYNNEI. V gave up 6 bases and J gave up 0 bases; unmatched junction bases: 4. The CDR3 is made up of 14 amino acids. The CDR3 sequence is CASRGDRVNTEAFF. CDR3 bases: TGTGCCAGCAGGGGGGACAGAGTGAACACTGAAGCTTTCTTT.

The chain links TRBV18 to TRBJ1-6; no clear D gene. CDR1 and CDR2 from the germline V gene are KGHSH and LQKENI. V was cut by 1 base and J by 8 bases, with 15 bases left in between. The CDR3 sequence is 16 residues long. The CDR3 protein is CASSPLVGSSDSPLHF. The CDR3 DNA reads as TGTGCCAGCTCACCACTTGTGGGGTCTTCGGATTCACCCCTCCACTTT.

This clone was seen only a few times. Written as DNA, the CDR3 is TGTGCCAGCAGCACCCGGGACAGGGTCCACGAGCAGTACTTC. Translation gives CASSTRDRVHEQYF. The J gene is TRBJ2-7, the V gene TRBV5-4, with 9 bases matching TRBD1. The germline gives CDR1 SGHNT, CDR2 YYREEE (reference sequence). Germline trimming cut 4 bases from V and 5 bases from J; bases unmatched to any gene: 7. This CDR3 spans 14 amino acids. Based on the CDR3 plus reference TRBV5-4 and TRBJ2-7, the full variable domain is ETGVTQSPTHLIKTRGQQVTLRCSSQSGHNTVSWYQQALGQGPQFIFQYYREEENGRGNFPPRFSGLQFPNYSSELNVNALELDDSALYLCASSTRDRVHEQYFGPGTRLTVT.

This clone turned up a few times. The rearrangement joins TRBV2 to TRBJ1-2; 7 nucleotides agree with TRBD1. Germline loops: CDR1 SNHLY, CDR2 FYNNEI. After removal of 6 bases from V and 8 bases from J, the junction contained 12 bases not matched to a gene. This CDR3 has 14 residues. The CDR3 DNA reads as TGTGCCAGCAGGGGATCTGGACAGGAGTTCGGCTACACCTTC. Its protein product is CASRGSGQEFGYTF.

The chain has TRBV9 and TRBJ2-7; D remains ambiguous. In germline, CDR1 is SGDLS, CDR2 YYNGEE. This CDR3 is 14 amino acids long. V lost 0 bases to trimming and J lost 4 bases, with 11 bases between them. The CDR3 DNA is TGTGCCAGCAGCGTAGGGGTAGGAACTTACGAGCAGTACTTC. Translated, it gives CASSVGVGTYEQYF. Full variable domain (outside the CDR3, taken from reference TRBV9 and TRBJ2-7): DSGVTQTPKHLITATGQRVTLRCSPRSGDLSVYWYQQSLDQGLQFLIQYYNGEERAKGNILERFSAQQFPDLHSELNLSSLELGDSALYFCASSVGVGTYEQYFGPGTRLTVT.

This rearrangement joins TRBV28 to TRBJ1-5; D is ambiguous. Germline CDR1 and CDR2: MDHEN and SYDVKM. Trimming removed 6 bases from V and 1 base from J, with 7 bases in between. CDR3 length: 13 amino acids. CDR3 bases: TGTGCCAGCAGCCGTTTCAGCAATCAGCCCCAGCATTTT. Translated, it gives CASSRFSNQPQHF.

The chain couples TRBV10-3 to TRBJ1-2; no reliable D call. Looked up from germline, CDR1 is ENHRY and CDR2 is SYGVKD. V was pared by 0 bases and J by 4 bases, with 12 bases between. CDR3 size: 15 residues. In DNA form, the CDR3 reads TGTGCCATCAGTGAGTCGGAGGGCTCGACCTATGGCTACACCTTC. This encodes CAISESEGSTYGYTF.

This chain connects TRBV7-2 to TRBJ2-6, with 10 bases that match TRBD1. Germline V gene lookup returns CDR1 SGHTA and CDR2 FQGNSA. The junction had 11 bases not matched to a gene; V was cut back by 6 bases and J by 0 bases. The CDR3 consists of 19 residues. DNA of the CDR3: TGTGCCAGCAGACGTAGCCGGGACAGGGGAGACTCTGGGGCCAACGTCCTGACTTTC. It is translated as CASRRSRDRGDSGANVLTF.

The V gene is TRBV5-1, the J gene TRBJ2-3; D not resolved. The germline V and J ends were trimmed by 0 bases and 5 bases, with 7 bases remaining between them. Germline CDR1 is SGHRS and CDR2 is YFSETQ. CDR3 size: 13 residues. The CDR3, as DNA: TGCGCCAGCAGCTTGGAAGCCGGAGATACGCAGTATTTT. Translated, it gives CASSLEAGDTQYF.

The chain carries TRBV4-1 and TRBJ2-5; maybe TRBD1 (6 bases). The V gene lost 2 bases and the J gene lost 7 bases, with 20 bases spanning the gap. The length of the CDR3 is 16 residues. The germline V gene has CDR1 MGHRA and CDR2 YSYEKL. CDR3 loop: CASSQSGPGDGGTQYF. In DNA form, the CDR3 reads TGCGCCAGCAGCCAATCGGGCCCAGGGGACGGCGGGACCCAGTACTTC.

The chain uses TRBV6-6 and TRBJ2-2; 10 bases agree with TRBD1. J was trimmed by 5 bases and V by 8 bases; bases with no gene match: 8. This CDR3 is built from 15 residues. Looked up from germline, CDR1 is MNHNY and CDR2 is SVGAGI (reference sequence). Here the CDR3 reads CASLFRDRGTGELFF. The CDR3 DNA sequence: TGTGCCAGCCTATTCCGGGACAGGGGAACCGGGGAGCTGTTTTTT.

The V gene is TRBV5-6, the J gene TRBJ2-2; D is uncertain. Trimming shortened V by 0 bases and J by 1 base, and 4 bases separated the two germline ends. CDR1 and CDR2 from the germline V gene are SGHDT and YYEEEE. The CDR3 is 14 residues long. The CDR3 loop is CASSLGVNTGELFF. In DNA, the CDR3 is TGTGCCAGCAGCTTGGGGGTGAACACCGGGGAGCTGTTTTTT.

This rearrangement joins TRBV5-1 to TRBJ2-1, with a possible D match to TRBD2 (6 bases). V was trimmed by 0 bases and J by 6 bases, leaving 10 bases between them. The CDR3 extends over 14 amino acids. The germline gives CDR1 SGHRS, CDR2 YFSETQ. The CDR3 protein is CASSLVVGGNEQFF. The CDR3 DNA is TGCGCCAGCAGCTTGGTGGTCGGGGGCAATGAGCAGTTCTTC.

The V gene is TRBV6-1, the J gene TRBJ1-2, with TRBD1 as a possible D gene (6 bases). CDR1 and CDR2 from the germline V gene are MNHNS and SASEGT. This CDR3 contains 14 residues. V lost 5 bases and J lost 8, with 18 bases in between. The CDR3 coding sequence is TGTGCCAGCAGTCCCCGAAGGGGGGCAGTGGGCTACACCTTC. It codes for CASSPRRGAVGYTF.

The CDR3 nucleotides read TGTGCCAGCAGTCTGGACAGAAATGGCTACACCTTC. This encodes CASSLDRNGYTF. The V and J genes are TRBV6-6 and TRBJ1-2; tentative D call: TRBD1 (6 bases). V lost 5 bases and J 6 bases, leaving 10 bases between the germline ends. This CDR3 has 12 amino acids. Germline V lookup: CDR1 MNHNY, CDR2 SVGAGI (reference sequence).

The chain couples TRBV2 to TRBJ1-2; D remains unclear. From germline, CDR1 is SNHLY and CDR2 FYNNEI. This CDR3 is built from 12 residues. Trimming took off 6 bases at V and 0 bases at J, with 5 bases between the two ends. The CDR3 nucleotides read TGTGCCAGCAGCCTCTCTAACTATGGCTACACCTTC. Encoded protein: CASSLSNYGYTF.

This sequence joins TRBV5-1 and TRBJ2-7; 7 bases are a match to TRBD1. Germline V gene data show CDR1 as SGHRS and CDR2 as YFSETQ. Unmatched junction bases numbered 6, after V lost 0 bases and J lost 6 bases. This CDR3 comprises 14 residues. The CDR3 coding sequence is TGCGCCAGCAGCTTGGACGGGACAGTTCTCGAGCAGTACTTC. Translated: CASSLDGTVLEQYF.

The chain combines TRBV25-1 with TRBJ1-4; TRBD1 aligns across 9 bases. The germline CDR1 and CDR2 sequences are MGHDK and SYGVNS. The CDR3 covers 13 residues. With 6 bases clipped from V and 7 bases from J, the junction kept 3 bases outside the gene matches. The chain's CDR3 is CASRGQGSEKLFF. The DNA for the CDR3 is TGTGCCAGCAGGGGACAGGGTTCTGAAAAACTGTTTTTT.

The chain combines TRBV6-1 with TRBJ2-7; the D call may be TRBD1 or TRBD2 (5 bases each). V was shortened by 2 bases and J by 0 bases, with 14 bases between the two germline ends. The CDR3 is 16 amino acids. From germline, CDR1 is MNHNS and CDR2 SASEGT. The CDR3 loop reads CASSESSGLLSYEQYF. For the CDR3, the DNA is TGTGCCAGCAGTGAAAGCTCGGGGCTCCTCTCCTACGAGCAGTACTTC.

The gene calls are TRBV29-1 and TRBJ2-1; perhaps TRBD2 as D (5 bases). V lost 6 bases and J lost 7, with 10 bases in between. This CDR3 region has 11 residues. Germline V gene data show CDR1 as SQVTM and CDR2 as ANQGSEA. The CDR3 DNA sequence: TGCAGCGTACCGAGGGTGAATGAGCAGTTCTTC. It yields the protein CSVPRVNEQFF.

This chain connects TRBV5-6 to TRBJ2-3; no reliable D call. The germline V gene encodes CDR1 SGHDT and CDR2 YYEEEE. The CDR3 is made up of 13 amino acids. Trimming took 4 bases from V and 6 from J, leaving 12 bases between them. CDR3 protein: CASSRDRLDTQYF. The DNA for the CDR3 is TGTGCCAGCAGCCGCGATCGACTGGATACGCAGTATTTT.

This clone was counted between two and nine times. V is TRBV4-1 and J is TRBJ1-3; D is uncertain. V was clipped by 0 bases and J by 0 bases, with 12 bases between them. This CDR3 contains 17 residues. The germline CDR1 and CDR2 sequences are MGHRA and YSYEKL. Here the CDR3 reads CASSQDPLGYSGNTIYF. The CDR3 DNA follows: TGCGCCAGCAGCCAAGATCCACTTGGATACTCTGGAAACACCATATATTTT.

The J gene is TRBJ2-3, the V gene TRBV10-2; maybe TRBD2 (6 bases). V lost 4 bases and J 5 bases, leaving 13 bases between the germline ends. Looked up from germline, CDR1 is WSHSY and CDR2 is SAAADI. This CDR3 comprises 14 residues. DNA of the CDR3: TGCGCCAGCAGTGGGGCGGCGGGACGAGATACGCAGTATTTT. Residues: CASSGAAGRDTQYF.

V is TRBV18 and J is TRBJ1-2; tentatively, D is TRBD1 (5 bases). V lost 4 bases and J 8 bases, leaving 14 bases between the germline ends. Germline CDR1 KGHSH, CDR2 LQKENI. This CDR3 spans 13 amino acids. Here the CDR3 reads CASSQGRARGYTF. The CDR3 DNA is TGTGCCAGCTCACAAGGCAGGGCGCGCGGCTACACCTTC.

This clone was recorded only once. The rearrangement uses TRBV18 and TRBJ1-1; 7 nucleotides line up with TRBD1. The CDR3 runs 14 residues. V shed 6 bases, J shed 4 bases, and the junction held 8 bases outside the gene matches. Germline V gives CDR1 KGHSH, CDR2 LQKENI. The CDR3 DNA follows: TGTGCCAGCTCGCCAACCGACAGGGTCACTGAAGCTTTCTTT. This sequence encodes CASSPTDRVTEAFF.

With regard to this clone: A single base separates this from a much larger clone, so it may be a read error. The rearrangement uses TRBV6-1 and TRBJ2-3; TRBD2 aligns across 12 bases. CDR3 size: 15 residues. After removal of 2 bases from V and 4 bases from J, the junction contained 1 base not matched to a gene. Germline V gene data show CDR1 as MNHNS and CDR2 as SASEGT. The CDR3, as DNA: TGTGCCAGCAGTGAACTAGCGGGGGGGTCAGATACGCAGTATTTT. Encoded protein: CASSELAGGSDTQYF.

The V call is TRBV5-1, the J call TRBJ2-5, with 8 bases fitting TRBD1. The CDR3 runs to 15 residues. J gave up 0 bases and V 5 bases, and 6 bases lay outside the gene matches. Germline assignment: CDR1 SGHRS and CDR2 YFSETQ. The CDR3 loop reads CASRPQGANQETQYF. CDR3 nucleotides: TGCGCCAGCAGGCCTCAGGGGGCCAACCAAGAGACCCAGTACTTC.

V gene TRBV30 combines with J gene TRBJ1-1, with a weak D call TRBD1 (6 bases). Per the germline V gene, CDR1 is GTSNPN and CDR2 is SVGIG (reference sequence). Trimming removed 1 base at V and 4 bases at J, with 10 bases between. CDR3 length: 13 residues. The CDR3 sequence is CAWSAGVSTEAFF. The CDR3 bases are TGTGCCTGGAGTGCAGGGGTGAGCACTGAAGCTTTCTTT.